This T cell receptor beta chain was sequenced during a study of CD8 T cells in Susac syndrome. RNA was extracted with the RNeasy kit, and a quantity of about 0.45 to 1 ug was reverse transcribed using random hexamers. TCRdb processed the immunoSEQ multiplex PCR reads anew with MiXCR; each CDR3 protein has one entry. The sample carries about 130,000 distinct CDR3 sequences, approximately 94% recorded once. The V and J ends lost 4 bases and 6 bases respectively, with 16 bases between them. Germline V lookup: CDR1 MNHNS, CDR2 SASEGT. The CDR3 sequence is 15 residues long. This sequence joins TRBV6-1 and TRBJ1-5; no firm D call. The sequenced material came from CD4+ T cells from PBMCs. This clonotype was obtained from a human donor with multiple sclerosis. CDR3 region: CASSVRIPGGQPQHF. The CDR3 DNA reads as TGTGCCAGCAGTGTTCGAATCCCCGGCGGTCAGCCCCAGCATTTT.